The T cell receptor beta chain under discussion was sequenced for a study of T cells in localized non-small cell lung cancer. The method was immunoSEQ multiplex PCR; TCRdb's version includes in-frame clones alone and lacks a portion of them. Found here are tens of thousands of clones, around 80% of them singletons; the top ten hold about 15%. The CDR3 contains 15 residues. In germline, CDR1 is LGHNA, CDR2 YSLEER. V gave up 3 bases and J gave up 1 base, with 11 bases separating them. The source material was peripheral blood mononuclear cells, sampled before any cancer treatment. The clonotype comes from a man aged 40-75 years with stage III lung adenocarcinoma. The chain joins TRBV4-3 to TRBJ2-3, with D possibly matching TRBD1 (6 bases). The DNA of the CDR3 is TGCGCCAGCAGCCACCAACAGGGAGGCACAGATACGCAGTATTTT. Translated: CASSHQQGGTDTQYF.